The 13 T cell receptor beta chains below come from one sample, sequenced in a study of T cell responses to AZD1222 COVID-19 vaccine. TCRdb's table, derived via immunoSEQ multiplex PCR, lists solely in-frame clones and lacks some. The table shows 85,000 to 90,000 clones, with approximately 91% occurring only once. This specimen consisted of peripheral blood, obtained on day 0 of AZD1222 vaccination. These receptors came from an adult in good health.

The J gene is TRBJ2-3, the V gene TRBV11-3; 7 positions agree with TRBD2. Germline lookup yields CDR1 SGHNT and CDR2 YENEEA. Trimming at V came to 5 bases and at J to 4 bases, leaving 15 bases not matched to a gene. The CDR3 covers 17 residues. The CDR3 DNA is TGTGCCAGCAGCGCCCCTGGGGCGGGAGAGTTCGCAGATACGCAGTATTTT. It translates to CASSAPGAGEFADTQYF.

The chain has TRBV5-1 and TRBJ2-2; D tentatively reads TRBD1 or TRBD2 (5 bases each). The CDR3 length is 16 residues. Germline V CDR1 and CDR2: SGHRS, YFSETQ. With 2 bases removed from V and 7 bases from J, the gap between germline ends came to 18 bases. This chain's CDR3 is CASSLSGTQGVGELFF. The CDR3 region has the DNA TGCGCCAGCAGCTTATCCGGGACGCAAGGCGTCGGGGAGCTGTTTTTT. Combining the CDR3 with reference TRBV5-1 and TRBJ2-2 gives the whole variable domain KAGVTQTPRYLIKTRGQQVTLSCSPISGHRSVSWYQQTPGQGLQFLFEYFSETQRNKGNFPGRFSGRQFSNSRSEMNVSTLELGDSALYLCASSLSGTQGVGELFFGEGSRLTVL.

V is TRBV27 and J is TRBJ2-1; D is possibly TRBD2 (6 bases). Germline V gene lookup returns CDR1 MNHEY and CDR2 SMNVEV (reference sequence). This CDR3 region has 18 residues. Trimming took 5 bases from V and 6 from J, leaving 26 bases between them. CDR3 DNA: TGTGCCAGCAGTGCTATAGCGGTAAAGACTTCCGCAGGCAATGAGCAGTTCTTC. Residues: CASSAIAVKTSAGNEQFF.

The chain links TRBV2 to TRBJ1-5; D remains ambiguous. Trimming took 0 bases from V and 0 from J, leaving 9 bases between them. The CDR3 consists of 16 residues. CDR1 is SNHLY, CDR2 FYNNEI, per germline. The CDR3: CASSEAGPNSNQPQHF. The DNA for the CDR3 is TGTGCCAGCAGTGAAGCAGGTCCTAATAGCAATCAGCCCCAGCATTTT.

The genes are TRBV19 and TRBJ1-2; no firm D call. V lost 3 bases to trimming and J lost 3 bases, with 8 bases between them. The CDR3 runs 13 residues. The germline V gene encodes CDR1 LNHDA and CDR2 SQIVND (reference sequence). This CDR3 is CASSIGIDYGYTF. Written as DNA, the CDR3 is TGTGCCAGTAGTATCGGCATCGACTATGGCTACACCTTC.

This rearrangement joins TRBV30 to TRBJ1-1; D unclear. The germline CDR1 and CDR2 sequences are GTSNPN and SVGIG (reference sequence). With 4 bases removed from V and 1 base from J, the gap between germline ends came to 10 bases. The CDR3 has 13 residues. CDR3 region: CAWTGPANTEAFF. The CDR3 bases are TGTGCCTGGACTGGACCGGCGAACACTGAAGCTTTCTTT.

This clone was detected only a few times. The chain employs TRBV5-6 and TRBJ2-7; D perhaps matches TRBD1 (6 bases). V was shortened by 6 bases and J by 4 bases, with 14 bases between the two germline ends. The CDR3 length is 13 residues. Germline CDR1 reads SGHDT; CDR2 reads YYEEEE. The CDR3 sequence is CASTLQGLYEQYF. The DNA for the CDR3 is TGTGCCAGCACCTTACAGGGTTTATACGAGCAGTACTTC.

This chain uses TRBV21-1 with TRBJ2-1; no check of the table's D call, TRBD2, against the DNA was made. TRBV21-1 is labeled a pseudogene. The CDR3 is 13 amino acids. The CDR3 nucleotides read TGTGCCAGCAGCGCGGGACTCCGCAATGAGCAGTTCTTC. Translation: CASSAGLRNEQFF.

This chain connects TRBV3-1 (or the pseudogene TRBV3-2) to TRBJ2-5, with 9 bases matching TRBD1. Germline lookup yields CDR1 LGHDT and CDR2 YNNKEL (reference sequence). Losses at the gene ends were 8 bases for V and 6 bases for J; bases not matched to a gene: 7. This CDR3 region has 13 residues. DNA for the CDR3: TGTGCCAGCGAGGACAGGGGACGGAAGACCCAGTACTTC. The encoded protein is CASEDRGRKTQYF.

The V call is TRBV3-1 (or the pseudogene TRBV3-2), the J call TRBJ2-7, with D possibly called TRBD1 or TRBD2 (5 bases each). Germline V gene sequence: CDR1 LGHDT, CDR2 YNNKEL (reference sequence). This CDR3 is 14 amino acids long. V lost 4 bases and J lost 6, with 16 bases in between. The CDR3 nucleotides are TGTGCCAGCAGCCCGACGGGACCGCCACGCGAGCAGTACTTC. Translation gives CASSPTGPPREQYF.

The chain links TRBV27 to TRBJ1-6, with 8 nucleotides matching TRBD1. The CDR3 runs to 13 residues. Germline-derived CDR1 and CDR2 are MNHEY and SMNVEV (reference sequence). With 6 bases clipped from V and 8 bases from J, the junction kept 3 bases outside the gene matches. CDR3 residues: CASRTGDYSPLHF. CDR3 DNA: TGTGCCAGCAGGACAGGGGATTATTCACCCCTCCACTTT.

This chain joins TRBV11-3 and TRBJ2-7; D is perhaps TRBD1 (7 bases). V was clipped by 5 bases and J by 4 bases, with 15 bases between them. This CDR3 region has 14 residues. The germline CDR1 and CDR2 sequences are SGHNT and YENEEA. DNA of the CDR3: TGTGCCAGCAGCCCAGGGGGGACACCTTACGAGCAGTACTTC. This gives the protein CASSPGGTPYEQYF.

This rearrangement joins TRBV27 to TRBJ1-3, with TRBD1 identical over 8 bases. Germline lookup yields CDR1 MNHEY and CDR2 SMNVEV (reference sequence). V lost 3 bases and J lost 2; bases outside the gene matches: 9. The CDR3 consists of 17 residues. The DNA for the CDR3 is TGTGCCAGCAGTTTCCGTAGACAGGGGTTTACTGGAAACACCATATATTTT. Its translation is CASSFRRQGFTGNTIYF.